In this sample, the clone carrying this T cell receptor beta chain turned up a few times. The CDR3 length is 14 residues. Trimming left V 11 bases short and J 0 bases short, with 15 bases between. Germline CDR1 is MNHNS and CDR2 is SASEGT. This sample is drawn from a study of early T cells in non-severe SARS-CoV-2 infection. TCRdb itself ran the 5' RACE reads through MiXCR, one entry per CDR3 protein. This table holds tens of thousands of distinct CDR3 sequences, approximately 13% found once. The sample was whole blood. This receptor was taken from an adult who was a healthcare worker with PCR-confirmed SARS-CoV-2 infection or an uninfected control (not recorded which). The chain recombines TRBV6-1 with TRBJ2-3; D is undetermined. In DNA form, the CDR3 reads TGTGCCGCTTGGGCGAGACCTAGCACAGATACGCAGTATTTT. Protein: CAAWARPSTDTQYF.